This T cell receptor (beta chain) was retrieved from a study of regulatory T cells in long-lasting Graves disease. The CDR3 has 17 amino acids. Trimming removed 5 bases from V and 7 bases from J; junction bases left unmatched: 19. Germline CDR1 reads SEHNR; CDR2 reads FQNEAQ (reference sequence). Documented time point: newly diagnosed GD, antithyroid drugs for less than 3 months. TCR sequences were obtained from RNA taken from PBMCs. Graves' disease diagnosis was established per American Thyroid Association guidelines. Construction of the TCR beta libraries employed iRepertoire HTBI primers in conjunction with Arm-PCR of CDR3 regions. TCRdb independently ran MiXCR on the multiplex PCR reads; one entry per CDR3 protein. Counted here are a few hundred thousand distinct CDR3 sequences, 10% to 15% occurring once; the ten biggest clones make up approximately 17%. In addition, the sample was reused for a study of T cells in Graves' hyperthyroidism and ophthalmopathy.

The gene calls are TRBV7-9 and TRBJ1-1; 7 nucleotides line up with TRBD1. Sequencing was performed on peripheral blood mononuclear cells (PBMCs), taken at new diagnosis, from a patient treated with antithyroid drugs. The origin of this receptor is a woman aged 18-35 years with Graves disease. CDR3 sequence: CASSPTMGQKRSDEAFF. The CDR3 DNA is TGTGCCAGCAGCCCAACAATGGGACAGAAAAGATCCGATGAAGCTTTCTTT.